The T cell receptor (beta chain) described here comes from a study of CD8 T cells in Susac syndrome. CDR1 SQVTM and CDR2 ANQGSEA come from the germline V gene. The V and J ends lost 7 bases and 8 bases, in that order; junction bases with no gene match: 4. CDR3 length: 12 residues. CD8+ and CD4+ T cells from blood underwent TCR beta sequencing. Healthy donors matched for age and sex were used as controls. Negative isolation was used for CD8+ and CD4+ T cells, and FACS enrichment was applied to TEMRA cells. The RNA, about 0.5 to 1 ug, was put through reverse transcription using random hexamers. Each CDR3 protein gets one entry after TCRdb re-called the immunoSEQ multiplex PCR reads with MiXCR. The sample carries some 170,000 distinct CDR3 sequences, about 95% recorded once.

The chain couples TRBV29-1 to TRBJ2-1; 11 positions match TRBD1. Sequences were obtained from CD4+ T cells from PBMCs. The clonotype was recovered from a human donor in good health. CDR3 coding DNA: TGCAGCGGTTGGACAGGGGGCTATGAGCAGTTCTTC. As protein: CSGWTGGYEQFF.